The sequence of this T cell receptor (beta chain) was determined in a study of PD-1 blockade in classical Hodgkin lymphoma. Overall study findings and caveats: Newly diagnosed patients were reported to start with lower TCR diversity than healthy donors. The CD4+ diversity rise by C4D1 was clearest in complete responders. Among the patients, those starting nivolumab under 1 year after ASCT were excluded.

Germline lookup yields CDR1 SGDLS and CDR2 YYNGEE. The CDR3 is 17 residues long. V was cut by 0 bases and J by 0 bases, with 12 bases left in between. A word on this clone: The antigen is undetermined.

Every patient relapsed after autologous stem cell transplantation, and brentuximab vedotin exposure varied. Method: immunoSEQ multiplex PCR; TCRdb's copy keeps in-frame clones and lacks some. The sample includes 25,000 to 30,000 clones, less than 90% of them seen just once. This chain joins TRBV9 and TRBJ2-2; D may be TRBD1 (6 bases). The sequence was collected from a human donor with classical Hodgkin lymphoma. The sample was peripheral blood mononuclear cells (PBMCs), taken before the second cycle of nivolumab. CDR3 nucleotide sequence: TGTGCCAGCAGCGTAGGGCCGGGACACTCGAACACCGGGGAGCTGTTTTTT. As protein: CASSVGPGHSNTGELFF.